This T cell receptor beta chain was captured by sequencing in a study of monozygotic twins with inflammatory bowel disease. Notes on the study in general: Whether twins were concordant or discordant made no difference to repertoire similarity, possibly from limited power. Especially where disease activity was present, IBD patients had fewer clonotypes in common with others than healthy twins did. The study supported no single strong signal or clonotype linked to IBD.

Turning to this clonotype: The antigen is unknown.

CDR1 is SEHNR, CDR2 FQNEAQ, per germline (reference sequence). The CDR3 is 15 amino acids. TCRdb reprocessed the 5' RACE reads, with one entry per CDR3 protein and no DNA. This sample's clone table lists over 350,000 distinct CDR3 sequences. The template was total RNA from whole blood, with no T cell sorting. The chain couples TRBV7-9 to TRBJ2-3. This sequence originates from a human donor with ulcerative colitis or Crohn's disease, or a healthy co-twin of an affected twin (not recorded which). Sequencing was done on a sample of blood. The CDR3 is CASRTDEFSTDTQYF. The whole variable domain, remainder taken from reference TRBV7-9 and TRBJ2-3, is DTGVSQNPRHKITKRGQNVTFRCDPISEHNRLYWYRQTLGQGPEFLTYFQNEAQLEKSRLLSDRFSAERPKGSFSTLEIQRTEQGDSAMYLCASRTDEFSTDTQYFGPGTRLTVL.